This T cell receptor beta chain was sequenced for a study of cytomegalovirus exposure and HLA in healthy donors. Study-wide findings and caveats: The availability of immune exposure information extended only to CMV serostatus. One variant, a missense change in DCLRE1C, was linked in a later analysis to TCR beta V- and J-gene trimming.

Concerning this clone itself: What it binds is not known.

A multiplex PCR was run with 60 Vbeta primers and 13 Jbeta primers. The protocol was immunoSEQ multiplex PCR, while the TCRdb copy is restricted to in-frame clones and leaves out a portion. The sample carries a few hundred thousand clones, more than 80% recorded once. When sampled, the donors appeared nominally healthy, though they likely had unrecorded immune exposures. V lost 0 bases and J lost 1, with 11 bases in between. CDR1 SGHRS and CDR2 YFSETQ come from the germline V gene. The CDR3 is 15 residues long. What was sequenced was PBMCs. The gene calls are TRBV5-1 and TRBJ2-7; D perhaps matches TRBD2 (6 bases). The clonotype originates from a young man in good health and CMV-seronegative. In DNA, the CDR3 is TGCGCCAGCAGCTTGGCGGAGGGTCAGTCCTACGAGCAGTACTTC. This translates into CASSLAEGQSYEQYF.